The 19 T cell receptor beta chains below all came from one sample that was sequenced in a study of spatial heterogeneity in lung cancer. Overall study findings and caveats: How many expanded intratumoral alpha and beta TCRs were present tracked the tumor mutation count, which was a count of nonsynonymous mutations.

TCRdb re-called the 5' RACE reads with MiXCR, one entry per CDR3 protein. The sample lists approximately 9,600 distinct CDR3 sequences, roughly 6% occurring once. The time point here: sample taken at primary tumor resection. Their specific antigens are unknown. The sequenced sample was lung tumor tissue, obtained at surgery. These receptors were obtained from a female donor with early-stage non-small cell lung cancer.

This clonotype was seen at least ten times. This rearrangement joins TRBV7-2 to TRBJ2-3; 7 bases agree with TRBD1. Germline values: CDR1 SGHTA, CDR2 FQGNSA. V lost 4 bases and J lost 3; bases outside the gene matches: 4. The CDR3 length is 14 residues. CDR3 coding DNA: TGTGCCAGCAGCTACCGACAGGGAACAGATACGCAGTATTTT. This translates into CASSYRQGTDTQYF.

The chain employs TRBV4-3 and TRBJ2-7; D may be TRBD1 (6 bases). V was clipped by 4 bases and J by 0 bases, with 13 bases between them. The CDR3 has 15 amino acids. In germline, CDR1 is LGHNA, CDR2 YSLEER. This CDR3 reads CASSLNGGHSYEQYF. CDR3 coding DNA: TGCGCCAGCAGCCTGAATGGGGGACACTCCTACGAGCAGTACTTC.

This clonotype was detected ten times or more. The V gene is TRBV7-2, the J gene TRBJ1-1; TRBD1 matches 7 bases. The CDR3 extends over 17 amino acids. After removal of 1 base from V and 0 bases from J, the junction contained 8 bases not matched to a gene. The germline gives CDR1 SGHTA, CDR2 FQGNSA. The CDR3 sequence is CASSLGAGTAMNTEAFF. The CDR3 DNA follows: TGTGCCAGCAGCTTAGGGGCCGGGACAGCCATGAACACTGAAGCTTTCTTT.

Many counts were recorded for this clonotype. This sequence joins TRBV6-2 or TRBV6-3 and TRBJ1-5; 7 bases are a match to TRBD1. The V and J ends lost 7 bases and 4 bases, in that order; junction bases with no gene match: 4. CDR1 is MNHEY and CDR2 is SVGEGT in the germline V gene. The length of the CDR3 is 13 residues. The CDR3 bases are TGTGCCAGCAAGGCAGGGGGAAATCAGCCCCAGCATTTT. Amino acid sequence: CASKAGGNQPQHF.

This clonotype has only a few counts. The chain carries TRBV7-8 and TRBJ2-4; D unclear. Germline V gives CDR1 SGHVS, CDR2 FQNEAQ. Between the trimmed V and J ends, which lost 1 base and 7 bases, there was a span of 14 bases. The CDR3 runs 15 residues. CDR3 nucleotides: TGTGCCAGCAGCTTAGTTTGGGGTAGTCAGAACATTCAGTACTTC. It codes for CASSLVWGSQNIQYF.

V and J are TRBV20-1 and TRBJ1-2; D is unresolved. Germline lookup yields CDR1 DFQATT and CDR2 SNEGSKA (reference sequence). The CDR3 covers 11 residues. V lost 3 bases and J 5 bases, leaving 7 bases between the germline ends. The DNA for the CDR3 is TGCAGTGCTAGTAGCGGTTATGGCTACACCTTC. Its protein product is CSASSGYGYTF.

This clonotype was counted only a few times. The V call is TRBV11-3, the J call TRBJ2-4, with 12 bases lining up with TRBD2. Unmatched junction bases numbered 4, after V lost 5 bases and J lost 8 bases. The germline gives CDR1 SGHNT, CDR2 YENEEA. This CDR3 spans 14 amino acids. CDR3 nucleotide sequence: TGTGCCAGCAGCCTGACTAGCGGGAGTTACATTCAGTACTTC. Its protein is CASSLTSGSYIQYF.

This clonotype has ten or more counts. The chain couples TRBV7-9 to TRBJ2-4; no clear D. Trimming left V 5 bases short and J 0 bases short, with 8 bases between. CDR1 and CDR2 from the germline V gene are SEHNR and FQNEAQ (reference sequence). This CDR3 spans 14 amino acids. In DNA, the CDR3 is TGTGCCAGCAGCCCGGACCTAGCCAAAAACATTCAGTACTTC. As protein: CASSPDLAKNIQYF.

This clonotype has at least ten counts. The chain is built from TRBV9 and TRBJ2-5; D is perhaps TRBD1 (5 bases). CDR1 SGDLS and CDR2 YYNGEE come from the germline V gene. V was clipped by 3 bases and J by 3 bases, with 12 bases between them. CDR3 length: 14 amino acids. CDR3 DNA sequence: TGTGCCAGCAGCGCAGGGTTCGGAGAAGAGACCCAGTACTTC. Amino acid sequence: CASSAGFGEETQYF. The variable domain in full, completed from reference TRBV9 and TRBJ2-5, reads DSGVTQTPKHLITATGQRVTLRCSPRSGDLSVYWYQQSLDQGLQFLIQYYNGEERAKGNILERFSAQQFPDLHSELNLSSLELGDSALYFCASSAGFGEETQYFGPGTRLLVL.

This clonotype was seen many times. The chain links TRBV18 to TRBJ1-1, with unresolved D. Germline CDR1 KGHSH, CDR2 LQKENI. V lost 2 bases to trimming and J lost 1 base, with 5 bases between them. The CDR3 is 13 amino acids. Here the CDR3 reads CASSPGANTEAFF. DNA for the CDR3: TGTGCCAGCTCACCAGGAGCGAACACTGAAGCTTTCTTT. Drawing the rest from reference TRBV18 and TRBJ1-1, the complete variable domain is NAGVMQNPRHLVRRRGQEARLRCSPMKGHSHVYWYRQLPEEGLKFMVYLQKENIIDESGMPKERFSAEFPKEGPSILRIQQVVRGDSAAYFCASSPGANTEAFFGQGTRLTVV.

This clonotype was counted ten times or more. The chain combines TRBV7-6 with TRBJ2-5, with D uncertain. The CDR3 length is 16 residues. With 0 bases removed from V and 2 bases from J, the gap between germline ends came to 13 bases. Germline V lookup: CDR1 SGHVS, CDR2 FNYEAQ. The CDR3 sequence: CASSLALFWGQETQYF. The CDR3 nucleotides read TGTGCCAGCAGCTTAGCGTTGTTTTGGGGTCAAGAGACCCAGTACTTC.

Ten or more counts support this clonotype. V usage is TRBV18 and J usage is TRBJ2-3; 8 positions agree with TRBD1. After removal of 3 bases from V and 2 bases from J, the junction contained 7 bases not matched to a gene. Germline CDR1 reads KGHSH; CDR2 reads LQKENI. The CDR3 is 16 amino acids. Here the CDR3 reads CASSPGSGGYTDTQYF. As DNA, the CDR3 is TGTGCCAGCTCACCCGGTTCAGGGGGCTACACAGATACGCAGTATTTT.

The rearrangement joins TRBV20-1 to TRBJ2-7; 8 nucleotides align to TRBD2. Germline-derived CDR1 and CDR2 are DFQATT and SNEGSKA (reference sequence). V was pared by 0 bases and J by 4 bases, with 11 bases of the junction left unmatched. The CDR3 totals 16 residues. The CDR3 DNA sequence: TGCAGTGCTAGAGATGTAAACCAGGCGGGAGGTTACGAGCAGTACTTC. Its translation: CSARDVNQAGGYEQYF.

As for this clonotype: Possible read error: a much larger clone is one base away. This sequence joins TRBV5-1 and TRBJ2-1, with D perhaps matching TRBD2 (5 bases). CDR3 size: 16 residues. From germline, CDR1 is SGHRS and CDR2 YFSETQ. V lost 0 bases and J lost 3, with 13 bases in between. The CDR3 protein is CASSLVCGSGYNEQFF. The CDR3 DNA reads as TGCGCCAGCAGCTTGGTCTGTGGGAGTGGCTACAATGAGCAGTTCTTC.

This clonotype was counted many times. The chain employs TRBV20-1 and TRBJ2-5; D possibly corresponds to TRBD2 (5 bases). The V gene's germline CDR1 is DFQATT and CDR2 SNEGSKA (reference sequence). There are 13 residues in the CDR3. V was pared by 3 bases and J by 2 bases, with 10 bases between. Here the CDR3 DNA reads TGCAGTGCTAGTGGTTGGGAGCAAGAGACCCAGTACTTC. This gives the protein CSASGWEQETQYF.

This clonotype showed up many times. This chain uses TRBV6-1 with TRBJ1-5; 9 bases are shared with TRBD1. The CDR3 is 15 residues long. V shed 2 bases, J shed 5 bases, and the junction held 4 bases outside the gene matches. The germline CDR1 and CDR2 sequences are MNHNS and SASEGT. The CDR3 loop reads CASSEWGQGHQPQHF. As DNA, the CDR3 is TGTGCCAGCAGTGAATGGGGACAGGGACATCAGCCCCAGCATTTT.

The chain is built from TRBV5-1 and TRBJ2-7; 7 bases align to TRBD1. The CDR3 contains 14 residues. Per the germline V gene, CDR1 is SGHRS and CDR2 is YFSETQ. Germline trimming cut 2 bases from V and 2 bases from J; bases unmatched to any gene: 4. CDR3 loop: CASSFTGDPYEQYF. Written as DNA, the CDR3 is TGCGCCAGCAGCTTCACAGGGGATCCCTACGAGCAGTACTTC.

By its share, this clonotype is large. The chain recombines TRBV7-2 with TRBJ2-5, with D unclear. CDR1 and CDR2 from the germline V gene are SGHTA and FQGNSA. V dropped 5 bases and J dropped 2 bases, with 18 bases sitting between them. This CDR3 has 16 residues. The CDR3 DNA is TGTGCCAGCAGCCCAGGCCCGTGGATAGCACAAGAGACCCAGTACTTC. As protein: CASSPGPWIAQETQYF.

This clonotype has a count of ten or more. The genes are TRBV19 and TRBJ2-7; 8 bases agree with TRBD1. The CDR3 sequence is 15 residues long. J gave up 2 bases and V 11 bases, and 14 bases lay outside the gene matches. Germline V gene data show CDR1 as LNHDA and CDR2 as SQIVND (reference sequence). CDR3 in DNA: TGTGCCGCAGCCCCCCAGGACAGGGCTACCTACGAGCAGTACTTC. This sequence encodes CAAAPQDRATYEQYF.